The sequence of this TCR beta chain was determined in a study of human T cells and chemical hapten exposure. The V end lost 4 bases, the J end lost 3 bases, and 8 bases lay between the germline ends. The CDR3 runs 13 residues. This clonotype showed up many times. Each CDR3 protein is one row after TCRdb ran MiXCR on the RACE reads. Of some 90,000 distinct CDR3 sequences listed, around 8.8% are singletons. Time point defined: healthy volunteer bleed at 2 weeks. From whole blood left unfractionated, total RNA was extracted. Sample: whole blood. The sequence was collected from a female donor in good health. Some clones in this sample may be carry-over from other donors' samples. The chain carries TRBV12-3 or TRBV12-4 and TRBJ2-3; D unresolved. The CDR3: CASSSGRTDTQYF. The CDR3 nucleotides read TGTGCCAGCAGTTCTGGTAGAACAGATACGCAGTATTTT.